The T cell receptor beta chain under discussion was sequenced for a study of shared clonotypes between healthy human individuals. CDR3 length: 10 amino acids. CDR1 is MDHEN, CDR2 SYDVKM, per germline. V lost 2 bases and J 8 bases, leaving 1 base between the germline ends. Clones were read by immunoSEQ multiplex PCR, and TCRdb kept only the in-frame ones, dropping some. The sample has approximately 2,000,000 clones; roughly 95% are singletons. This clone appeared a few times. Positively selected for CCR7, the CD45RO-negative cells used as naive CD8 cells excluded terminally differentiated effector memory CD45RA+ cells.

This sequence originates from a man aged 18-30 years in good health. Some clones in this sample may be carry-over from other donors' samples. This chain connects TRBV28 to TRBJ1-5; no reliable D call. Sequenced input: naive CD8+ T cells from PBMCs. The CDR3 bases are TGTGCCAGCAGTTTAAAGCCCCAGCATTTT. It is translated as CASSLKPQHF.